This T cell receptor (beta chain) is from a study of cytomegalovirus exposure and HLA in healthy donors. Study-level information: As an earlier analysis found, 180 million or so T cells yielded 95 million to 130 million unique TCR beta sequences.

For this clone: The antigen is not known.

The CDR3 totals 12 residues. Trimming removed 0 bases from V and 4 bases from J, with 7 bases in between. Germline V gives CDR1 GTSNPN, CDR2 SVGIG (reference sequence). Primers: 60 Vbeta forward and 13 Jbeta reverse. TCRdb's copy holds only in-frame clones and misses some; the assay was immunoSEQ multiplex PCR. The sample carries about 97,000 clones, roughly 80% recorded once. Study-wide results and limits: Later work found that TCR association rates differed between HLA loci; DRB1 had the most and HLA-C the fewest.

What was sequenced was PBMCs. This clonotype was obtained from a man aged 40-49 years in good health and CMV-seronegative. The V gene is TRBV30, the J gene TRBJ2-7, with no clear D. CDR3 sequence reads: CAWSVLAYEQYF. DNA of the CDR3: TGTGCCTGGAGTGTATTAGCTTACGAGCAGTACTTC.